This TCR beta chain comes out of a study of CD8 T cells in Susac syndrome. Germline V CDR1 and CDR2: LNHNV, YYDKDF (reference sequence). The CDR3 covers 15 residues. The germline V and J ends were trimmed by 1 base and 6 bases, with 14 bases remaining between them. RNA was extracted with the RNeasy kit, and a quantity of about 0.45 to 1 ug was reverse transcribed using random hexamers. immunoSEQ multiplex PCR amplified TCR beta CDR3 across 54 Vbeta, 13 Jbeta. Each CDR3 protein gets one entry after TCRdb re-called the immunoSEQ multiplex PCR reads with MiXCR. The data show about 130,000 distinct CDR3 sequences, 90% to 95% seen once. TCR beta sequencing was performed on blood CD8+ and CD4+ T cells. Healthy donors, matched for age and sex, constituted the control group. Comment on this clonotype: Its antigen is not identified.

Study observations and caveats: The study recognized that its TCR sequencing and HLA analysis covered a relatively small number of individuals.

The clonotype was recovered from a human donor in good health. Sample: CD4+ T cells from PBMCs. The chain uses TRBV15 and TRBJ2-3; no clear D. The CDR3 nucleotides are TGTGCCACCAGCAGAGGAGATATCGGGCTGGATACGCAGTATTTT. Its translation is CATSRGDIGLDTQYF. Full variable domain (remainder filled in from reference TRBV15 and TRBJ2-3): DAMVIQNPRYQVTQFGKPVTLSCSQTLNHNVMYWYQQKSSQAPKLLFHYYDKDFNNEADTPDNFQSRRPNTSFCFLDIRSPGLGDTAMYLCATSRGDIGLDTQYFGPGTRLTVL.